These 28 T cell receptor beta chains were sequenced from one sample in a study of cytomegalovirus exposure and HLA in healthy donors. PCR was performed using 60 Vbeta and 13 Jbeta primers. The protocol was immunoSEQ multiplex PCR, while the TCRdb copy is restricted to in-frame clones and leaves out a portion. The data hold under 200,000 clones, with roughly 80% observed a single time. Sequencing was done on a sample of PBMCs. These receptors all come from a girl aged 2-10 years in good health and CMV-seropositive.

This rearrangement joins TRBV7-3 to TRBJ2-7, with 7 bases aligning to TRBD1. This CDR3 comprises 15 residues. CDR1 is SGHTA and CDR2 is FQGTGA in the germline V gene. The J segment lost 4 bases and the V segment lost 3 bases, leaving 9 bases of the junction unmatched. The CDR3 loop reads CASSFRRGGDYEQYF. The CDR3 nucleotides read TGTGCCAGCAGCTTTCGTCGAGGGGGCGATTACGAGCAGTACTTC.

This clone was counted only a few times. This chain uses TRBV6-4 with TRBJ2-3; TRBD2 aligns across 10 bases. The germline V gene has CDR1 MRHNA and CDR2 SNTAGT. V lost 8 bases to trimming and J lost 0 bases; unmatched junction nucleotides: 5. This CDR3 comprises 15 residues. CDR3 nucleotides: TGTGCCAGCGGCCTGACTAGCGGGAGCACAGATACGCAGTATTTT. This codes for CASGLTSGSTDTQYF.

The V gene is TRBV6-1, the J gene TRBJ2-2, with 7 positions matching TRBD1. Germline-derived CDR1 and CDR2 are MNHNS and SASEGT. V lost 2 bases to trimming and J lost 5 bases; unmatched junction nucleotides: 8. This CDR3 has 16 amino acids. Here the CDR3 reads CASSEWGRGPTGELFF. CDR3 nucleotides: TGTGCCAGCAGTGAATGGGGAAGGGGGCCTACCGGGGAGCTGTTTTTT.

CDR3 nucleotide sequence: TGCGCCAGCAGCCAAATACCTGACAGGCCCTACGAGCAGTACTTC. The encoded protein is CASSQIPDRPYEQYF. The V gene is TRBV4-1, the J gene TRBJ2-7, with D possibly being TRBD1 (6 bases). This CDR3 comprises 15 residues. Looked up from germline, CDR1 is MGHRA and CDR2 is YSYEKL. Trimming cost V 2 bases and J 2 bases, with 13 bases left between them.

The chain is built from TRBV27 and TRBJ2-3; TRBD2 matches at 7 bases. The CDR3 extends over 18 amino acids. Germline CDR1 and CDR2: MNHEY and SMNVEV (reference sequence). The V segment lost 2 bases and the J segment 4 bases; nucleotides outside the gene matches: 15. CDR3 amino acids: CASSLLGVVTSSPDTQYF. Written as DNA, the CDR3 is TGTGCCAGCAGTTTACTGGGCGTCGTGACTAGCTCCCCAGATACGCAGTATTTT.

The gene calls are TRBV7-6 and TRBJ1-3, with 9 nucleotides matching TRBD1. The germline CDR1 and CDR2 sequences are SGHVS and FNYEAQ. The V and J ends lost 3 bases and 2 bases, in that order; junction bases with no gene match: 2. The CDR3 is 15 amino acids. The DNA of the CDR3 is TGTGCCAGCAGCTTCGGACAGGGGACTGGAAACACCATATATTTT. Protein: CASSFGQGTGNTIYF.

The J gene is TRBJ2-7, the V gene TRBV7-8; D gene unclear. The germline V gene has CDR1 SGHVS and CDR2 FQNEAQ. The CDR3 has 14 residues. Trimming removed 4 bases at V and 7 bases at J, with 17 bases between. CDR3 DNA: TGTGCCAGCAGCTCGTACCGGGTACTCGGGGAGCAGTACTTC. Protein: CASSSYRVLGEQYF. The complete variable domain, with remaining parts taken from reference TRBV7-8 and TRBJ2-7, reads GAGVSQSPRYKVAKRGQDVALRCDPISGHVSLFWYQQALGQGPEFLTYFQNEAQLDKSGLPSDRFFAERPEGSVSTLKIQRTQQEDSAVYLCASSSYRVLGEQYFGPGTRLTVT.

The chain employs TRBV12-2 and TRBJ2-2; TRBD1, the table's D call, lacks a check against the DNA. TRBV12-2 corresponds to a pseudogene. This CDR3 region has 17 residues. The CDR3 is CASEELPRDRNTGELFF. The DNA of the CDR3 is TGTGCAAGTGAGGAGCTACCCCGGGACAGGAACACCGGGGAGCTGTTTTTT.

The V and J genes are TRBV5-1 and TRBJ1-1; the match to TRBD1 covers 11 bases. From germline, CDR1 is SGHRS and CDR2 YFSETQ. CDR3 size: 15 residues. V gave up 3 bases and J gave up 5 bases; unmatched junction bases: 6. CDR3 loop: CASSYGQGATTEAFF. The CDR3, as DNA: TGCGCCAGCAGCTATGGACAGGGGGCTACTACTGAAGCTTTCTTT. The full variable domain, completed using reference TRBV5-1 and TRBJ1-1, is KAGVTQTPRYLIKTRGQQVTLSCSPISGHRSVSWYQQTPGQGLQFLFEYFSETQRNKGNFPGRFSGRQFSNSRSEMNVSTLELGDSALYLCASSYGQGATTEAFFGQGTRLTVV.

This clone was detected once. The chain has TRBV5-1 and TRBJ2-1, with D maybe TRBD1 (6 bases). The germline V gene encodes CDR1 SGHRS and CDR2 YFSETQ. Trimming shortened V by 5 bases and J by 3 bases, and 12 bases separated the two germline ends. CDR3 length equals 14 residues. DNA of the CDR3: TGCGCCAGCAGTAGAGACAGGCTCTACAATGAGCAGTTCTTC. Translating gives CASSRDRLYNEQFF.

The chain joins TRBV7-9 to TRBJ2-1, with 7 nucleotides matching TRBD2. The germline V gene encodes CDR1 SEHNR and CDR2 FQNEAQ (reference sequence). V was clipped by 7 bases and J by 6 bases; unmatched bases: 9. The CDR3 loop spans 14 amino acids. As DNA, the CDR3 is TGTGCCAGCACCTTGGGGGTAGCGGGCAATGAGCAGTTCTTC. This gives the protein CASTLGVAGNEQFF.

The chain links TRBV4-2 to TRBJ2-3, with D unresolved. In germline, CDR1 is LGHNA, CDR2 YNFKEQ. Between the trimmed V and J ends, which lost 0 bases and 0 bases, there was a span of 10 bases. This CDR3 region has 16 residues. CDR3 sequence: CASSQDPGASTDTQYF. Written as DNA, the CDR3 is TGTGCCAGCAGCCAAGACCCGGGTGCTAGCACAGATACGCAGTATTTT.

The CDR3 sequence is CASSSDNPGELFF. The CDR3 DNA reads as TGTGCCAGCAGTTCGGACAATCCCGGGGAGCTGTTTTTT. V is TRBV28 and J is TRBJ2-2; D is possibly TRBD1 (5 bases). The CDR3 has 13 residues. V lost 4 bases and J lost 6, with 9 bases in between. Per germline, CDR1 MDHEN and CDR2 SYDVKM.

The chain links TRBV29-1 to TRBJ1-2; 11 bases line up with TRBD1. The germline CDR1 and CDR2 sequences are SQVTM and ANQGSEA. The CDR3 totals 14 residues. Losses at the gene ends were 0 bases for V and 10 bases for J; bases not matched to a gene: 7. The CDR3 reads CSVEDRRDRGYYTF. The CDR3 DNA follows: TGCAGCGTTGAAGATAGGAGGGACAGGGGGTACTACACCTTC.

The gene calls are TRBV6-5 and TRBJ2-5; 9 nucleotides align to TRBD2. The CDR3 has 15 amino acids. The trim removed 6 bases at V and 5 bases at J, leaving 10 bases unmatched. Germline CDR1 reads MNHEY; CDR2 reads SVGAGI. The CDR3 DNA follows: TGTGCCAGCAGGTCCCGACTAGCGGAGGGGGAGACCCAGTACTTC. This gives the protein CASRSRLAEGETQYF.

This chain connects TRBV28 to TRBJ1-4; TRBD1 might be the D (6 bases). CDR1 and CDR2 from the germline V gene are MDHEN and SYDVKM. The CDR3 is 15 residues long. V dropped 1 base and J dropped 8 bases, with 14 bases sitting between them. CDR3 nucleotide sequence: TGTGCCAGCAGTTTATTTCCAGGGGTTCAAGAAAAACTGTTTTTT. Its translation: CASSLFPGVQEKLFF.

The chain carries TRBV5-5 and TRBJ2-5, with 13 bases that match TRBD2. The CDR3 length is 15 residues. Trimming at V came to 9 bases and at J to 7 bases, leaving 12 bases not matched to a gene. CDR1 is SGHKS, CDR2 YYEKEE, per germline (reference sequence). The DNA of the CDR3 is TGTGCCACACGGGGGACTAGCGGGACTCAGGGGACCCAGTACTTC. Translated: CATRGTSGTQGTQYF.

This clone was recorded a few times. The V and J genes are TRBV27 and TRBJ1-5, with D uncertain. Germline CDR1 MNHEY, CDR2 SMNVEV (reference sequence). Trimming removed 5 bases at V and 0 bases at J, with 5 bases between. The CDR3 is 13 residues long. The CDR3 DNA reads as TGTGCCAGCAGTCTCTTTAGCAATCAGCCCCAGCATTTT. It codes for CASSLFSNQPQHF.

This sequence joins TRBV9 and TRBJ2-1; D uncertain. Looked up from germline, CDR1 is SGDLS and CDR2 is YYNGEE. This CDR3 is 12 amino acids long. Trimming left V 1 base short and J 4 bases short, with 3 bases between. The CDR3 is CASSVRYNEQFF. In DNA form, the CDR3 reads TGTGCCAGCAGCGTACGTTACAATGAGCAGTTCTTC.

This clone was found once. The CDR3 DNA sequence: TGTGCCAGCAGCGCCCACAGGGACTCTGGAAACACCATATATTTT. Protein product: CASSAHRDSGNTIYF. The chain employs TRBV9 and TRBJ1-3, with D possibly being TRBD1 (6 bases). The germline CDR1 and CDR2 sequences are SGDLS and YYNGEE. V gave up 3 bases and J gave up 0 bases, with 10 bases separating them. CDR3 size: 15 residues.

The CDR3 DNA is TGTGCCAGCAGCGCAGGGGCGGGAGGGCCAGGAGAGACCCAGTACTTC. This gives the protein CASSAGAGGPGETQYF. The chain is built from TRBV9 and TRBJ2-5; 9 bases align to TRBD2. V lost 3 bases and J lost 4; bases outside the gene matches: 10. The CDR3 has 16 amino acids. Germline-derived CDR1 and CDR2 are SGDLS and YYNGEE.

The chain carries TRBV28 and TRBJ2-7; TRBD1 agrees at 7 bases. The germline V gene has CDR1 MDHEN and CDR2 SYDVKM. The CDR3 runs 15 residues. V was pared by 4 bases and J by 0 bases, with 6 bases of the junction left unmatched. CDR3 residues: CASSYTGTVSYEQYF. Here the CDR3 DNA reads TGTGCCAGCAGTTACACCGGGACAGTCTCCTACGAGCAGTACTTC.

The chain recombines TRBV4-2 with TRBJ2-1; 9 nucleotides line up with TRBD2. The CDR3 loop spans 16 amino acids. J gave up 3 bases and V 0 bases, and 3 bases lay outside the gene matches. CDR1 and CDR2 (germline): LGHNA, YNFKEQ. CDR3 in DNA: TGTGCCAGCAGCCAAGAAGGACTAGCGAACTACAATGAGCAGTTCTTC. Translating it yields CASSQEGLANYNEQFF.

The CDR3 nucleotides read TGTGCCAGCAGCTGGGACAGGGGTTCCTACAATGAGCAGTTCTTC. Protein: CASSWDRGSYNEQFF. J is TRBJ2-1 and V is TRBV7-3; the match to TRBD1 covers 10 bases. V was clipped by 4 bases and J by 1 base; unmatched bases: 1. The CDR3 sequence is 15 residues long. Germline lookup yields CDR1 SGHTA and CDR2 FQGTGA.

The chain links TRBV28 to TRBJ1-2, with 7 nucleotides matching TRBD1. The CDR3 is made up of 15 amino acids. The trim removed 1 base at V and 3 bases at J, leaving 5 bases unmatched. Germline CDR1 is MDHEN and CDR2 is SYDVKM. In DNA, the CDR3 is TGTGCCAGCAGTTTATTTGGAGGGGGCGACTATGGCTACACCTTC. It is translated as CASSLFGGGDYGYTF.

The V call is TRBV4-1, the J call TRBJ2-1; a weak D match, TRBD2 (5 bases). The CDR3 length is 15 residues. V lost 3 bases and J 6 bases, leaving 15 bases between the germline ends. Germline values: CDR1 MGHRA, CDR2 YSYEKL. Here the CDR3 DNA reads TGCGCCAGCAGCCACCCGAGGGAGCGGCCCAATGAGCAGTTCTTC. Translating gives CASSHPRERPNEQFF.

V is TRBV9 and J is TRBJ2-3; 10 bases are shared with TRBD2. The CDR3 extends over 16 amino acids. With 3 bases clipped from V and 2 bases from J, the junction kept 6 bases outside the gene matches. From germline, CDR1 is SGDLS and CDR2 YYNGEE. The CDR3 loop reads CASSERAGGPTDTQYF. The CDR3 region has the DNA TGTGCCAGCAGCGAGAGAGCGGGAGGGCCCACAGATACGCAGTATTTT.

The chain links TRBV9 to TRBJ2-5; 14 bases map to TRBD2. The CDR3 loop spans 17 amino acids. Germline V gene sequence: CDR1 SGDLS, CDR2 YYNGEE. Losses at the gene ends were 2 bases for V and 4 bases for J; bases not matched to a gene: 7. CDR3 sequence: CASSVGLAGGRGETQYF. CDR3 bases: TGTGCCAGCAGCGTTGGACTAGCGGGAGGTAGAGGAGAGACCCAGTACTTC. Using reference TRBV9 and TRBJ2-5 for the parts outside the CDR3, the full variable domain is DSGVTQTPKHLITATGQRVTLRCSPRSGDLSVYWYQQSLDQGLQFLIQYYNGEERAKGNILERFSAQQFPDLHSELNLSSLELGDSALYFCASSVGLAGGRGETQYFGPGTRLLVL.